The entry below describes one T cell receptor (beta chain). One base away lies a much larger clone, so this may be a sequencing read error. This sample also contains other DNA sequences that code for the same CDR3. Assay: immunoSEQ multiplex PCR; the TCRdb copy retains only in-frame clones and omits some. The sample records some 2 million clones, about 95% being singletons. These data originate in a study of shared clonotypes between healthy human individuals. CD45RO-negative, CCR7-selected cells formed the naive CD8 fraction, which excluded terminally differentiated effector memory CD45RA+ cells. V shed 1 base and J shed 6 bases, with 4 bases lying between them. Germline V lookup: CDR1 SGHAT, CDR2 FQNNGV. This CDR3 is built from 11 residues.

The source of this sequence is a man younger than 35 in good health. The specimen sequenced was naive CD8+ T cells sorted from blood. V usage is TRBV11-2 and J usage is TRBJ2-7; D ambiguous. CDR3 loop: CASSLGFEQYF. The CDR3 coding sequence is TGTGCCAGCAGCTTAGGATTCGAGCAGTACTTC.